The sequence of this T cell receptor (beta chain) was determined in a study of T cells in localized non-small cell lung cancer. The study's findings and limits: Patients showing higher blood T cell density tended to see longer overall survival. Across samples, adjacent lung featured a median roughly 60 of the top 100 tumor clones. Owing to sequencing of a solitary tumor region, heterogeneity cannot be discounted. Uninvolved adjacent lung showed higher T cell clonality than tumor.

Clones were sequenced by immunoSEQ multiplex PCR, and TCRdb holds only the in-frame ones, with some missing. The sample records some 38,000 clones, 86% being singletons. The CDR3 consists of 15 residues. V shed 4 bases, J shed 5 bases, and the junction held 9 bases outside the gene matches. Germline V gene lookup returns CDR1 SGHRS and CDR2 YFSETQ. Comment on this clone: Its specificity is not known.

The sequence came from a male donor older than 55 with stage II lung adenocarcinoma. V and J are TRBV5-1 and TRBJ2-1; 7 bases fit TRBD1. The specimen was peripheral blood mononuclear cells, collected before any cancer treatment. CDR3 loop: CASSLRQGTNNEQFF. The DNA of the CDR3 is TGCGCCAGCAGCCTAAGACAGGGCACCAACAATGAGCAGTTCTTC.